This T cell receptor (beta chain) was sequenced for a study of identical twins. A few counts support this clonotype. CDR3 size: 14 residues. From germline, CDR1 is SGHAT and CDR2 FQNNGV. Between the trimmed V and J ends, which lost 4 bases and 5 bases, there was a span of 12 bases. TCRdb redid the calling of the 5' RACE reads with MiXCR, one entry per CDR3 protein. The sample has 750,000 to 950,000 distinct CDR3 sequences, more than 9% seen once. This same sample was also part of a study on yellow fever vaccine responses in identical twins.

This clonotype was obtained from a woman under 30 in good health. Sequences were obtained from PBMCs. The V call is TRBV11-2, the J call TRBJ2-4; the D gene is possibly TRBD2 (6 bases). The CDR3 bases are TGTGCCAGCAGCTCAGGCGGGGCAGAAAACATTCAGTACTTC. Its protein is CASSSGGAENIQYF. Filled out from reference TRBV11-2 and TRBJ2-4, the complete variable domain reads EAGVAQSPRYKIIEKRQSVAFWCNPISGHATLYWYQQILGQGPKLLIQFQNNGVVDDSQLPKDRFSAERLKGVDSTLKIQPAKLEDSAVYLCASSSGGAENIQYFGAGTRLSVL.